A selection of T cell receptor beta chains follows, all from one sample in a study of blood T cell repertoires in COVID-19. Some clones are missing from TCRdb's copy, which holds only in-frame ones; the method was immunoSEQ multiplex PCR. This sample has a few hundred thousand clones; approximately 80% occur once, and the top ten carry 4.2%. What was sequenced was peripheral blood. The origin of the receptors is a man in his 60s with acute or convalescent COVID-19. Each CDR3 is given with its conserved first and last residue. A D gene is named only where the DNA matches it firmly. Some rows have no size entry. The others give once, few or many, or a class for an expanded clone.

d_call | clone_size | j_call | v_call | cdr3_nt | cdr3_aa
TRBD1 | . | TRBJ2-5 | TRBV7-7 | TGTGCTAGCAGCTCGTACTCGGGACAGAAGGGCCAAGAGACCCAGTACTTC | CASSSYSGQKGQETQYF
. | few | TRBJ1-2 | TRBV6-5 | TGTGCCAGCAGACCCGGACAGCTCTATGGCTACACCTTC | CASRPGQLYGYTF
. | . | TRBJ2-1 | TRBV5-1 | TGCGCCAGCAGCTTCGACAATGAGCAGTTCTTC | CASSFDNEQFF
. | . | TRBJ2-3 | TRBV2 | TGTGCCAGACAAGGGACAAAGAGCACAGATACGCAGTATTTT | CARQGTKSTDTQYF
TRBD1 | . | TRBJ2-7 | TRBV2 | TGTGCCAGCAGAACGCCAGGGGGCGAGCAGTACTTC | CASRTPGGEQYF
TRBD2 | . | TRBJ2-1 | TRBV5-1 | TGCGCCAGCAGCTTGCGCAGCGGGGGTTCTGAGCAGTTCTTC | CASSLRSGGSEQFF
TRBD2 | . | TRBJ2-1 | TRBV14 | TGTGCCAGCAGTCCGAGGACTAGTGGCAATGAGCAGTTCTTC | CASSPRTSGNEQFF
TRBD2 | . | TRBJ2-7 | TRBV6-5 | TGTGCCAGCAGTTTCCTAGCGGACCTCCTTGGAGAGCAGTACTTC | CASSFLADLLGEQYF
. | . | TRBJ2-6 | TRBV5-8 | TGTGCCAGCAGCTTGGGGGGCGCTGGGGCCAACGTCCTGACTTTC | CASSLGGAGANVLTF
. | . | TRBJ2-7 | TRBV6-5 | TGTGCCAGCGGAGGGGTCGGGAGCTCCTACGAGCAGTACTTC | CASGGVGSSYEQYF
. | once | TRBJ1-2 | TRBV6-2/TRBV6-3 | TGTGCCAGCACCCCTTCCGGGGATCCCCGGCGCTATGGCTACACCTTC | CASTPSGDPRRYGYTF
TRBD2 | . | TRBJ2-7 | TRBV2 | TGTGCCAGCAGGGCCCCGGGACTAGCGGGATACGAGCAGTACTTC | CASRAPGLAGYEQYF
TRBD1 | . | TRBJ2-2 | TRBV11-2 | TGTGCCAGCAGCTTATCCGGGACAGGGGCGGTCGGGGAGCTGTTTTTT | CASSLSGTGAVGELFF
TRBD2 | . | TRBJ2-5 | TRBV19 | TGTGCCAGTAGTGGAACGGATCGACTAGCGGGAGAGACCCAGTACTTC | CASSGTDRLAGETQYF
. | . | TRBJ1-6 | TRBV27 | TGTGCCAGCAGGTTCCTCAGCGGACGGAGTAATTCACCCCTCCACTTT | CASRFLSGRSNSPLHF
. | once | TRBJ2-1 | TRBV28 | TGTGCCAGCAGTTTTTTCGGACTTTACAATGAGCAATTCTTC | CASSFFGLYNEQFF
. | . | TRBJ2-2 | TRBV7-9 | TGTGCCAGAAGCCCGCCGGGCGGGGAGCTGTTTTTT | CARSPPGGELFF
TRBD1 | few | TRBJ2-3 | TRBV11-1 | TGTGCCAGCATTGGCGACAGGGGCACAGATACGCAGTATTTT | CASIGDRGTDTQYF
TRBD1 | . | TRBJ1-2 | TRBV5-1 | TGCGCCAGCAGCCTCGACAGGGGTCATAACTATGGCTACACCTTC | CASSLDRGHNYGYTF
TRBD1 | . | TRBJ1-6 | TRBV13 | TGTGCCAGCAGCTCCCAAGGACAGGGCCCCCTCCACTTT | CASSSQGQGPLHF
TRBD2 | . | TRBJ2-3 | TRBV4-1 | TGCGCCAGCAGCCAAGAATACGGGAGGGTTGCAGATACGCAGTATTTT | CASSQEYGRVADTQYF
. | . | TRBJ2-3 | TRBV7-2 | TGTGCCAGCACCAACACAGATACGCAGTATTTT | CASTNTDTQYF
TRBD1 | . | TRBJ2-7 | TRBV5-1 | TGCGCCAGCAGCTTCGGACAGGTTACAGACGAGCAGTACTTC | CASSFGQVTDEQYF
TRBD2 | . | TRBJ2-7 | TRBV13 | TGTGCCAGCAGAGCTTCGGGGGGGATCCAGTACGAGCAGTACTTC | CASRASGGIQYEQYF
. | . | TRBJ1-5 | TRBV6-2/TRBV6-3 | TGTGCCAGCAGTTATCAGGCGGGGCAGCCCCAGCATTTT | CASSYQAGQPQHF
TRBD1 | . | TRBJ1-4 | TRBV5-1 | TGCGCCAGCAGCCATGGACAGGGTGCAACTAATGAAAAACTGTTTTTT | CASSHGQGATNEKLFF
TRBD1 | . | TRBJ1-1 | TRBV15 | TGTGCCACCAGCAGAGGACAGGGGGGGCCCCCCCCCACTGAAGCTTTCTTT | CATSRGQGGPPPTEAFF
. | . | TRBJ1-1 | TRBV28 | TGTGCCAGCAGTTTTATGAACACTGAAGCTTTCTTT | CASSFMNTEAFF
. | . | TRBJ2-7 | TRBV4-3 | TGCGCCAGCAGCCAAGAGTTGCGAGCGCCATGGAACGAGCAGTACTTC | CASSQELRAPWNEQYF
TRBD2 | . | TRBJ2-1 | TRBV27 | TGTGCCAGCAGTTTTCGACTAGCGGTCTACAATGAGCAGTTCTTC | CASSFRLAVYNEQFF
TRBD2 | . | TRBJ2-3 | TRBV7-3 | TGTGCCAGCAGCTCCACACCTCTAGCGGGAGTAGCAGATACGCAGTATTTT | CASSSTPLAGVADTQYF
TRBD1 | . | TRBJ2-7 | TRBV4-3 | TGCGCCAGCAGCCAAGATGGGACAGGGCGCTACGAGCAGTACTTC | CASSQDGTGRYEQYF
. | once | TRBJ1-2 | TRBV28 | TGTGCCAGCAGAACGACAAGTTTCTATGGCTACACCTTC | CASRTTSFYGYTF
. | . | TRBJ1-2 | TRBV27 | TGTGCCAGCAGTCTCGTTTCGGGAAGTGGCTACACCTTC | CASSLVSGSGYTF
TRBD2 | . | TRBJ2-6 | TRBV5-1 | TGCGCCAGCAGCTTGGCCGTTTTAGCGGGGGCATCTGGGGCCAACGTCCTGACTTTC | CASSLAVLAGASGANVLTF
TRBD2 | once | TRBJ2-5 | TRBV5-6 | TGTGCCAGCACCGGTGAGCGGGGGCTCTTCCAAGAGACCCAGTACTTC | CASTGERGLFQETQYF
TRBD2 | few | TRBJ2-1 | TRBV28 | TGTGCCAGCGCACCTAGCGGACTGGTCAATGAGCAGTTCTTC | CASAPSGLVNEQFF
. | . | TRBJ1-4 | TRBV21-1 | TGTGCCAGCAGCAACTTGACAGGTATTCCGTTATTACAGTTTTTT | CASSNLTGIPLLQFF
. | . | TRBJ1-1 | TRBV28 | TGTGCCAGCAGTTTACTCAGGGCCACTGAAGCTTTCTTT | CASSLLRATEAFF
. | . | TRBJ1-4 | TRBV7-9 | TGTGCCAGCAGCTTATCGGGGGGCTCGTATGAAAAACTGTTTTTT | CASSLSGGSYEKLFF
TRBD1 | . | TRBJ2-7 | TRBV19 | TGTGCCAGTAGGGCCCCGGGACAGGTCTCGCGCGAGCAGTACTTC | CASRAPGQVSREQYF
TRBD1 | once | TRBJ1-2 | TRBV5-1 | TGCGCCAGCAGCTCGGGGGACAGGGGGAGCTATGGCTACACCTTC | CASSSGDRGSYGYTF
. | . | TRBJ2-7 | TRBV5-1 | TGCGCCAGCCGCGCGAACGTAGCGGACTACGAGCAGTACTTC | CASRANVADYEQYF
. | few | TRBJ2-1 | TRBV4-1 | TGCGCCAGCAGCCACCTTTTTAGCGGTAAGCCCTACAATGAGCAGTTCTTC | CASSHLFSGKPYNEQFF